This T cell receptor (beta chain) was identified during a study of T-cell memory formation after mild COVID-19. On the study more broadly: For the most part, TCR clusters were specific to one donor. Findings of the study overall: Clones contracting over day 15 to 85 were CD4/CD8 balanced, with later expanders leaning CD4+. Detection of some responders pre-infection suggested pre-existing cross-reactive memory T cells participated.

As regards this clonotype: Its antigen is unidentified.

The CDR3 spans 14 residues. V was clipped by 4 bases and J by 2 bases, with 11 bases between them. CDR1 is SGHTA, CDR2 FQGNSA, per germline. TCRdb reanalysed the 5' RACE reads using MiXCR and keeps one entry per CDR3 protein. The sample shows hundreds of thousands of distinct CDR3 sequences, 28% of them seen only once. Sequences were obtained from PBMCs or a T cell subset sorted from them (not recorded which). V and J are TRBV7-2 and TRBJ1-2; TRBD1 might be the D (5 bases). The sequence was collected from an adult woman who had mild COVID-19 (a few samples of this study predate the infection). Cell type and time point are not known. CDR3: CASSSPGLNYGYTF. DNA for the CDR3: TGTGCCAGCAGCTCCCCGGGACTGAACTATGGCTACACCTTC.